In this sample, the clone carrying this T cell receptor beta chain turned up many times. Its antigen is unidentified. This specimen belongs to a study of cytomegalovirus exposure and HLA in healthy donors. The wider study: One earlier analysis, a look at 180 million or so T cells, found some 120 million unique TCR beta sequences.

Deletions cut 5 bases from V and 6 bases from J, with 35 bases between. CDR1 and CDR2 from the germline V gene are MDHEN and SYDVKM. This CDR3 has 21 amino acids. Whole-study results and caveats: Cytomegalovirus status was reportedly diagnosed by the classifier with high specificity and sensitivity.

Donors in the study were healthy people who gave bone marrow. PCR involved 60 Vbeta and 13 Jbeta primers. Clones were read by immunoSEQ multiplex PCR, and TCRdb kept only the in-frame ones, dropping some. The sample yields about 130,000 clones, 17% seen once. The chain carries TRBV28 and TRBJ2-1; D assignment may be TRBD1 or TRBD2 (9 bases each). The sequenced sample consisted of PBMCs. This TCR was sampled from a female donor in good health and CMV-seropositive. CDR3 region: CASSKGTPGQGGTSKVNEQFF. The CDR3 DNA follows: TGTGCCAGCAGTAAAGGGACACCGGGACAGGGAGGGACTAGCAAAGTCAATGAGCAGTTCTTC.